Reported below is one T cell receptor beta chain. Its antigen is unknown. Profiled with immunoSEQ multiplex PCR; TCRdb holds only in-frame clones, not every one. The sample lists about 1.1 million clones; about 84% were seen once. CD4+ cells were split into CD45RA+ naive and CD45RA-negative memory subsets. This sample is part of a study of shared clonotypes between healthy human individuals. Study results and caveats: Although depth was large, rarefaction showed that sequencing of the sorted subsets was incomplete. It was the few donors that limited the genetic and exposure-history diversity represented.

Sequenced material: memory CD4+ T cells from PBMCs. Subset reported: CD45RA-negative fraction. This TCR came from a man younger than 35 in good health. Some clones in this sample may be carry-over from other donors' samples.

CDR3 coding DNA: TGCAGTGCCATAGGGACAGATGGCTACACCTTC. Protein: CSAIGTDGYTF. The genes are TRBV20-1 and TRBJ1-2; TRBD1 aligns across 7 bases. V trimming: 6 bases; J trimming: 6 bases; junction bases outside the gene matches: 4. The germline V gene encodes CDR1 DFQATT and CDR2 SNEGSKA (reference sequence). The length of the CDR3 is 11 residues.